This T cell receptor beta chain emerged from a study of T cells after posttransplantation cyclophosphamide. Overall study results and limits: Later post-transplant blood repertoires were often dominated by donor CD8+ memory clones. Skin or GI-infiltrating T cells shared few TRB sequences with blood. Recipient CMV seropositivity and CMV reactivation strongly tracked TRB clonality.

Regarding this clone: Its target is not known.

Trimming shortened V by 0 bases and J by 4 bases, and 9 bases separated the two germline ends. From germline, CDR1 is SGHAT and CDR2 FQNNGV. The CDR3 runs 14 residues. The data were produced by immunoSEQ multiplex PCR, yet TCRdb's version contains in-frame clones alone and is incomplete. This table holds roughly 30,000 clones, 80% to 90% found once. The sequence was obtained from a woman between 35 and 50 years old with a blood cancer, CMV-positive, and with a related stem cell donor. The chain couples TRBV11-2 to TRBJ1-2; D not resolved. The sequenced material came from PBMCs. In nucleotides, the CDR3 is TGTGCCAGCAGCTTAGATCTGGCCTCCTATGGCTACACCTTC. Protein sequence: CASSLDLASYGYTF.